Presented here are 12 T cell receptor beta chains from one specimen sequenced in a study of blood T cell repertoires in COVID-19. Measured with immunoSEQ multiplex PCR; TCRdb has only the in-frame clones, and not every one. The sample lists about 260,000 clones, around 90% occurring once. The sequenced material came from peripheral blood. The receptors come from a man aged 55-75 years who had recovered from COVID-19.

The rearrangement uses TRBV5-1 and TRBJ1-6; D unclear. CDR1 is SGHRS, CDR2 YFSETQ, per germline. Trimming pared 9 bases from V and 5 bases from J, leaving 15 bases between. The length of the CDR3 is 14 residues. CDR3 loop: CATRLNGNNSPLHF. The CDR3 DNA is TGCGCCACCAGGTTAAACGGTAATAATTCACCCCTCCACTTT.

The chain uses TRBV7-8 and TRBJ1-3, with unresolved D. Germline V gene lookup returns CDR1 SGHVS and CDR2 FQNEAQ. V was shortened by 1 base and J by 0 bases, with 13 bases between the two germline ends. This CDR3 spans 17 amino acids. CDR3 in DNA: TGTGCCAGCAGCTTAGGAGTTCCACTTTTCTCTGGAAACACCATATATTTT. It codes for CASSLGVPLFSGNTIYF. The whole variable domain, remainder taken from reference TRBV7-8 and TRBJ1-3, is GAGVSQSPRYKVAKRGQDVALRCDPISGHVSLFWYQQALGQGPEFLTYFQNEAQLDKSGLPSDRFFAERPEGSVSTLKIQRTQQEDSAVYLCASSLGVPLFSGNTIYFGEGSWLTVV.

J is TRBJ2-5 and V is TRBV18, with a weak D call TRBD1 (6 bases). V gave up 2 bases and J gave up 5 bases, with 15 bases separating them. The V gene's germline CDR1 is KGHSH and CDR2 LQKENI. The CDR3 has 15 amino acids. The CDR3 DNA sequence: TGTGCCAGCTCACCATTCACAGGGTCCAGGGAGACCCAGTACTTC. It codes for CASSPFTGSRETQYF.

The chain uses TRBV19 and TRBJ2-2; a possible D gene is TRBD2 (6 bases). This CDR3 spans 15 amino acids. CDR1 and CDR2 from the germline V gene are LNHDA and SQIVND (reference sequence). Deletions cut 6 bases from V and 10 bases from J, with 21 bases between. The CDR3 region has the DNA TGTGCCAGTAGATCAGCCGGGACTCACGGCGAGGAGCTGTTTTTT. Its translation: CASRSAGTHGEELFF.

This clone was observed a single time. The genes are TRBV2 and TRBJ2-5; TRBD1 matches 11 bases. This CDR3 is built from 16 residues. Germline V CDR1 and CDR2: SNHLY, FYNNEI. V shed 5 bases and J 4 bases; nucleotides not matched to a gene: 9. CDR3 protein: CASSIIGTGGPETQYF. CDR3 nucleotides: TGTGCCAGCAGTATTATCGGGACAGGGGGTCCAGAGACCCAGTACTTC.

This rearrangement joins TRBV5-1 to TRBJ2-5, with D tentatively TRBD2 (6 bases). V lost 1 base, J lost 2 bases, and 12 bases lay in between. The germline V gene has CDR1 SGHRS and CDR2 YFSETQ. CDR3 length: 15 residues. The CDR3 loop is CASSLPGGPQETQYF. In DNA, the CDR3 is TGCGCCAGCAGCTTGCCCGGAGGGCCGCAAGAGACCCAGTACTTC.

The chain recombines TRBV9 with TRBJ1-2; perhaps TRBD1 as D (5 bases). Deletions cut 0 bases from V and 0 bases from J, with 18 bases between. Germline V gene data show CDR1 as SGDLS and CDR2 as YYNGEE. The CDR3 spans 18 residues. As DNA, the CDR3 is TGTGCCAGCAGCGTAGTTAATCCTGGGGCCCTAGCTAACTATGGCTACACCTTC. This gives the protein CASSVVNPGALANYGYTF.

The rearrangement links TRBV7-9 to TRBJ2-1; TRBD1 matches 11 bases. The CDR3 length is 15 residues. Germline V gene lookup returns CDR1 SEHNR and CDR2 FQNEAQ (reference sequence). J lost 8 bases, V lost 3 bases, and 6 bases had no gene match. This chain's CDR3 is CASSLGDRGIDEQFF. The CDR3 bases are TGTGCCAGCAGCTTGGGGGACAGGGGGATCGATGAGCAGTTCTTC.

This rearrangement joins TRBV27 to TRBJ2-5; TRBD1 agrees at 9 bases. The CDR3 extends over 13 amino acids. CDR1 is MNHEY, CDR2 SMNVEV, per germline (reference sequence). Trimming cost V 5 bases and J 5 bases; bases outside gene matches: 3. The CDR3 region has the DNA TGTGCCAGCAGTGGACAGGGGAGGGAGACCCAGTACTTC. It yields the protein CASSGQGRETQYF.

The rearrangement links TRBV9 to TRBJ2-3; 9 bases map to TRBD2. V shed 0 bases and J 0 bases; nucleotides not matched to a gene: 5. Germline V lookup: CDR1 SGDLS, CDR2 YYNGEE. CDR3 length: 17 residues. The CDR3 sequence is CASSVGLAGSSTDTQYF. CDR3 DNA: TGTGCCAGCAGCGTAGGGCTAGCGGGGTCTAGCACAGATACGCAGTATTTT.

The CDR3, as DNA: TGCGCCAGCAGCTTGCTATTCCAAGAGACCCAGTACTTC. It codes for CASSLLFQETQYF. The rearrangement links TRBV5-1 to TRBJ2-5, with no clear D. CDR1 SGHRS and CDR2 YFSETQ come from the germline V gene. With 1 base removed from V and 1 base from J, the gap between germline ends came to 5 bases. This CDR3 has 13 residues.

This chain links TRBV5-1 with TRBJ1-2; 7 positions match TRBD1. This CDR3 contains 15 residues. Germline-derived CDR1 and CDR2 are SGHRS and YFSETQ. V shed 0 bases, J shed 1 base, and the junction held 3 bases outside the gene matches. The DNA for the CDR3 is TGCGCCAGCAGCTTGGAACAGGGGATTAACTATGGCTACACCTTC. This gives the protein CASSLEQGINYGYTF. Complete variable domain (other parts from reference TRBV5-1 and TRBJ1-2): KAGVTQTPRYLIKTRGQQVTLSCSPISGHRSVSWYQQTPGQGLQFLFEYFSETQRNKGNFPGRFSGRQFSNSRSEMNVSTLELGDSALYLCASSLEQGINYGYTFGSGTRLTVV.